This T cell receptor (beta chain) was recorded in a study of blood T cell repertoires in COVID-19. Original processing methods: Estimation of nucleated cell counts relied on the amplification of reference gene primers. The table came from immunoSEQ multiplex PCR; TCRdb's copy has only in-frame clones and leaves some out. V and J calls and clone size are those listed in that table; D and trimming were worked out from the DNA. The table includes around 180,000 clones, about 81% detected once. Germline trimming cut 1 base from V and 4 bases from J; bases unmatched to any gene: 6. This CDR3 is 16 amino acids long. CDR1 SGHVS and CDR2 FNYEAQ come from the germline V gene.

This sequence joins TRBV7-6 and TRBJ2-3; 9 bases agree with TRBD2. Sequencing used peripheral blood. The TCR originated in a woman over 75 with COVID-19, enrolled during active disease. The CDR3: CASSLGGGRAADTQYF. As DNA, the CDR3 is TGTGCCAGCAGCTTAGGAGGCGGGAGGGCCGCAGATACGCAGTATTTT.